This TCR beta chain was retrieved from a study of blood T cells in healthy people across ages. Combining a sample-barcoded 5' primer with a J-beta primer mix, a second PCR ran for roughly 6 to 12 cycles. TCRdb redid the calling of the 5' RACE reads with MiXCR, one entry per CDR3 protein. The table shows 550,000 to 600,000 distinct CDR3 sequences, with roughly 48% occurring only once. The CDR3 is made up of 12 amino acids. V was pared by 8 bases and J by 11 bases, with 18 bases between. The clonotype comes from an elderly man in good health. This sequence joins TRBV12-3 or TRBV12-4 and TRBJ2-5; maybe TRBD1 (5 bases). Sequencing was carried out using blood. The DNA of the CDR3 is TGTGCCAGCTATGGACACCTCGATGAGCAGTACTTC. This encodes CASYGHLDEQYF.